These T cell receptor beta chains were read from a single sample in a study of T-cell memory formation after mild COVID-19. A single record per CDR3 protein comes from TCRdb applying MiXCR to the 5' RACE reads. The sample has approximately 210,000 distinct CDR3 sequences, 25% to 35% seen once. The sequenced sample was PBMCs or a T cell subset sorted from them (not recorded which). The receptors come from an adult woman who had mild COVID-19 (a few samples of this study predate the infection). Cell type and time point are not known. Each CDR3 is given with its conserved first and last residue. Each record gives: CDR3 DNA, CDR3 protein, V gene, clone size, D gene, J gene. D genes are given only for firm matches. For some rows the clone size is stated as once, few or many, or as a class when expanded; others skip it.

DNA: TGTGCCAGCAACTTGCGTACAGGGGTCAGGGTCTCGGATGGCTACACCTTC; CDR3: CASNLRTGVRVSDGYTF; V: TRBV5-5; size: -; D: TRBD1; J: TRBJ1-2
DNA: TGCAGTGCTCCCCTTGCGCGGGGGGTAAAAAACATTCAGTACTTC; CDR3: CSAPLARGVKNIQYF; V: TRBV20-1; size: few; D: TRBD2; J: TRBJ2-4
DNA: TGTGCCAGCAGTGAATCACTAGCGACTGAGCAGTTCTTC; CDR3: CASSESLATEQFF; V: TRBV6-4; size: -; D: TRBD2; J: TRBJ2-1
DNA: TGCAGTGCTCCCCCTGAGGGGTCGGGAGAGACCCAGTACTTC; CDR3: CSAPPEGSGETQYF; V: TRBV20-1; size: -; D: -; J: TRBJ2-5
DNA: TGTGCCAGCAGTGAAGGACAGGGCCCCTACGAGCAGTACTTC; CDR3: CASSEGQGPYEQYF; V: TRBV25-1; size: -; D: TRBD1; J: TRBJ2-7
DNA: TGTGCCAGCATCCGGACGGGGAACACTGAAGCTTTCTTT; CDR3: CASIRTGNTEAFF; V: TRBV12-3/TRBV12-4; size: many; D: -; J: TRBJ1-1
DNA: TGTGCCAGCAGCGCGGGACTAGCGGGACACACAGATACGCAGTATTTT; CDR3: CASSAGLAGHTDTQYF; V: TRBV11-3; size: -; D: TRBD2; J: TRBJ2-3
DNA: TGTGCCAGCAGCCCCGGGACTAGTTTAGGCTACGAGCAGTACTTC; CDR3: CASSPGTSLGYEQYF; V: TRBV12-3/TRBV12-4; size: few; D: TRBD2; J: TRBJ2-7
DNA: TGCAGCGTGAGGGGACTACTCTTGAAAACCGAAACCTACGAGCAGTACTTC; CDR3: CSVRGLLLKTETYEQYF; V: TRBV29-1; size: -; D: TRBD2; J: TRBJ2-7
DNA: TGTGCCAGCAGCGTCACTAGCAAAGAGCAGTTCTTC; CDR3: CASSVTSKEQFF; V: TRBV9; size: -; D: -; J: TRBJ2-1
DNA: TGTGCCAGCAGCTTTAGGGGGGGCCAAACTAGCACAGATACGCAGTATTTT; CDR3: CASSFRGGQTSTDTQYF; V: TRBV7-8; size: -; D: -; J: TRBJ2-3
DNA: TGTGCCAGCAGCAGGAGCGGTACGCAGTATTTT; CDR3: CASSRSGTQYF; V: TRBV7-2; size: -; D: -; J: TRBJ2-3
DNA: TGTGCCAGCAGCCAAGACTACGTTCAAGCAGATACGCAGTATTTT; CDR3: CASSQDYVQADTQYF; V: TRBV3-1; size: -; D: -; J: TRBJ2-3
DNA: TGCGCCAGCAGCCAAGATCCGGGCAAGGGGGAGCTGTTTTTT; CDR3: CASSQDPGKGELFF; V: TRBV4-1; size: -; D: -; J: TRBJ2-2
DNA: TGTGCCAGCACCGACAGGTTACACTATGGCTACACCTTC; CDR3: CASTDRLHYGYTF; V: TRBV6-2/TRBV6-3; size: few; D: -; J: TRBJ1-2
DNA: TGCAGTGCTAGGGCGATCCAGGGGTTCCATGGCTACACCTTC; CDR3: CSARAIQGFHGYTF; V: TRBV20-1; size: -; D: -; J: TRBJ1-2
DNA: TGTGCCAGCAGCTTAGGACTAGCGGGTCTAGCCAAAAACATTCAGTACTTC; CDR3: CASSLGLAGLAKNIQYF; V: TRBV7-2; size: -; D: TRBD2; J: TRBJ2-4
DNA: TGTGCCTGGACTGTCCTCTGGGGGAGGGAGACCCAGTACTTC; CDR3: CAWTVLWGRETQYF; V: TRBV30; size: -; D: -; J: TRBJ2-5
DNA: TGTGCCAGCAGCTTAGAATCAGGGCGGAGGACTGAAGCTTTCTTT; CDR3: CASSLESGRRTEAFF; V: TRBV7-9; size: many; D: -; J: TRBJ1-1
DNA: TGTGCCAGCAGCCAAGTCCCGGGGGCCCCGTACAATGAGCAGTTCTTC; CDR3: CASSQVPGAPYNEQFF; V: TRBV3-1; size: -; D: -; J: TRBJ2-1
DNA: TGCGCCAGCAGCCTAAGGGTGGGACTAGCGGAAGAGACCCAGTACTTC; CDR3: CASSLRVGLAEETQYF; V: TRBV4-1; size: -; D: TRBD2; J: TRBJ2-5
DNA: TGTGCCAGCTCACCATCCGGGACAGGGGCCAATGAAGCTTTCTTT; CDR3: CASSPSGTGANEAFF; V: TRBV18; size: -; D: TRBD1; J: TRBJ1-1
DNA: TGTGCCAGCAGCCAAGCCGGGGGGGGGACTGAAGCTTTCTTT; CDR3: CASSQAGGGTEAFF; V: TRBV3-1; size: many; D: -; J: TRBJ1-1
DNA: TGTGCCAGCAGCCAAGTTTGGGACCAAGCCTACAATGAGCAGTTCTTC; CDR3: CASSQVWDQAYNEQFF; V: TRBV3-1; size: -; D: -; J: TRBJ2-1
DNA: TGCAGTGCTTGGACAGCCGATGGGGGGGAGCAGTACTTC; CDR3: CSAWTADGGEQYF; V: TRBV20-1; size: -; D: -; J: TRBJ2-7
DNA: TGTGCCAGCAGCAGCCGACAGGTACCTAATGAAAAACTGTTTTTT; CDR3: CASSSRQVPNEKLFF; V: TRBV9; size: -; D: -; J: TRBJ1-4
DNA: TGTGCCAGCAGTCCAAACCAGGGGAGGGACACTGAAGCTTTCTTT; CDR3: CASSPNQGRDTEAFF; V: TRBV9; size: -; D: -; J: TRBJ1-1
DNA: TGTGCCAGCCGGACAGACTATTCTTCTCGCGAGCAGTACTTC; CDR3: CASRTDYSSREQYF; V: TRBV6-5; size: -; D: -; J: TRBJ2-7
DNA: TGTGCCAGCAGTCCCAGACTAGCGTTGGGTGAGCAGTTCTTC; CDR3: CASSPRLALGEQFF; V: TRBV2; size: -; D: TRBD2; J: TRBJ2-1
DNA: TGTGCCAGCAGCCCGAGCAGAAGACAGGGCCTGGGGGCCAACGTCCTGACTTTC; CDR3: CASSPSRRQGLGANVLTF; V: TRBV9; size: few; D: TRBD1; J: TRBJ2-6
DNA: TGTGCCAGCAGCCAAGCGGGGGTTAGCAATCAGCCCCAGCATTTT; CDR3: CASSQAGVSNQPQHF; V: TRBV3-1; size: -; D: -; J: TRBJ1-5
DNA: TGTGCCAGCAGCAACCCCACTAGCGGGGGATACACAGATACGCAGTATTTT; CDR3: CASSNPTSGGYTDTQYF; V: TRBV5-8; size: few; D: TRBD2; J: TRBJ2-3
DNA: TGTGCCAGCAGCTCCCCGGGACAGGGGGCATCCTACGAGCAGTACTTC; CDR3: CASSSPGQGASYEQYF; V: TRBV13; size: -; D: TRBD1; J: TRBJ2-7
DNA: TGTGCCAGCAGCTTAGGACTACTAGCGGGAGCGTACAATGAGCAGTTCTTC; CDR3: CASSLGLLAGAYNEQFF; V: TRBV11-3; size: -; D: TRBD2; J: TRBJ2-1
DNA: TGCGCCAGCAGCCGGAACAGCGGAGATACGCAGTATTTT; CDR3: CASSRNSGDTQYF; V: TRBV5-1; size: few; D: -; J: TRBJ2-3
DNA: TGTGCCAGCAGTTTTTATGAGACAGGGGCAGATACGCAGTATTTT; CDR3: CASSFYETGADTQYF; V: TRBV27; size: -; D: TRBD1; J: TRBJ2-3
DNA: TGTGCCAGCAGTTACTCGGAACAGGGCAAGAGGTACGAGCAGTACTTC; CDR3: CASSYSEQGKRYEQYF; V: TRBV6-2/TRBV6-3; size: -; D: -; J: TRBJ2-7
DNA: TGTGCCAGCAGCCAAGCTGGACAGGGTATTAGAGGCTACACCTTC; CDR3: CASSQAGQGIRGYTF; V: TRBV3-1; size: -; D: TRBD1; J: TRBJ1-2
DNA: TGCAGTGCTCAGGTCCCAACATATGGCTACACCTTC; CDR3: CSAQVPTYGYTF; V: TRBV20-1; size: -; D: -; J: TRBJ1-2
DNA: TGCGCCAGCAGCTTGAAGGAGAAGGGCACAGATACGCAGTATTTT; CDR3: CASSLKEKGTDTQYF; V: TRBV5-1; size: -; D: -; J: TRBJ2-3
DNA: TGTGCCAGCAGCTGGGACAAACCCTACGAGCAGTACTTC; CDR3: CASSWDKPYEQYF; V: TRBV7-2; size: -; D: -; J: TRBJ2-7
DNA: TGTGCCAGCAGCTTAATTGACAGAGAGAACACTGAAGCTTTCTTT; CDR3: CASSLIDRENTEAFF; V: TRBV7-9; size: few; D: -; J: TRBJ1-1
DNA: TGCAGTGCTAGTCTGGCGGGTCGCAGCTCCTACGAGCAGTACTTC; CDR3: CSASLAGRSSYEQYF; V: TRBV20-1; size: -; D: -; J: TRBJ2-7
DNA: TGTGCCAGCAGCTTAGACATAGGACTAGCGGGAGGGCCCCCCGGGGAGCTGTTTTTT; CDR3: CASSLDIGLAGGPPGELFF; V: TRBV7-8; size: few; D: TRBD2; J: TRBJ2-2
DNA: TGTGCCAGCAGCGCCGACAGGGGTGGTCGATCACCCCTCCACTTT; CDR3: CASSADRGGRSPLHF; V: TRBV9; size: -; D: TRBD1; J: TRBJ1-6